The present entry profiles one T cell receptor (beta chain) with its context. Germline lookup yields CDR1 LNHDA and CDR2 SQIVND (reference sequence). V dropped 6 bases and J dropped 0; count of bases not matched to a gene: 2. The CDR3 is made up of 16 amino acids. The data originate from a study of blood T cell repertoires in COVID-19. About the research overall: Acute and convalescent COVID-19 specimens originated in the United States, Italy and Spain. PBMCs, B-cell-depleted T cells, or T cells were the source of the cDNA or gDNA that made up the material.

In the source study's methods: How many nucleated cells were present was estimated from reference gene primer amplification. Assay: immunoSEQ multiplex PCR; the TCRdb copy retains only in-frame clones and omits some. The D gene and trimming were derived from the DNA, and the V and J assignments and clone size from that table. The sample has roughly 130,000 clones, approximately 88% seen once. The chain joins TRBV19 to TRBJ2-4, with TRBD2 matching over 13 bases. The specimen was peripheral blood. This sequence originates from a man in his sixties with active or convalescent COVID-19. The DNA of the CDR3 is TGTGCCAGTAGGGGACTAGCGGGGATAGCCAAAAACATTCAGTACTTC. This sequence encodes CASRGLAGIAKNIQYF. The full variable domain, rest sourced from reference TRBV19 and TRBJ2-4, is DGGITQSPKYLFRKEGQNVTLSCEQNLNHDAMYWYRQDPGQGLRLIYYSQIVNDFQKGDIAEGYSVSREKKESFPLTVTSAQKNPTAFYLCASRGLAGIAKNIQYFGAGTRLSVL.